This T cell receptor (beta chain) was recovered during a study of blood T cell dynamics during melanoma immunotherapy (TCRdb year 2020). For the study in its entirety: All patients had metastatic melanoma and were given first-line pembrolizumab or nivolumab plus ipilimumab as standard of care in the United Kingdom. Consecutive patients formed a training cohort, and a further independent group of patients from the same centre was pooled into an external validation set. To identify early correlates of response, the study profiled peripheral T cell receptor repertoires in patients with metastatic melanoma before and after one cycle of checkpoint inhibitor therapy.

Every bulk PBMC sample was loaded with the same fixed amount of approximately 330 ng of DNA. TCR beta CDR3 sequences were amplified from genomic DNA using the immunoSEQ TCRb Assay kit according to manufacturer instructions. The KAPA Library Quantification Kit for Illumina platforms was used to quantify pooled libraries by qPCR. Pooled libraries were sequenced on an Illumina NextSeq 500, clustered at roughly 0.55-1.1 pM. Under the source paper's analysis protocol: Analysis of the TCR data relied on immunoSEQ ANALYZER and the R LymphoSeq package. A rearrangement efficiency score was calculated as productive divided by the sum of productive and non-productive CDR3 sequences. Clonality was assessed using the Gini coefficient and diversity using the Renyi index at alpha=1, with pairwise comparisons between timepoints within each patient. Clonal relatedness, based on an edit distance of 3, and repertoire similarity, based on the Bhattacharyya coefficient, were both computed in LymphoSeq. To classify response, a linear discriminant analysis based on week-3 changes in clonality and diversity was built with the R MASS and caret packages. Drawn from immuneACCESS, this table holds only the in-frame rearrangements with V and J called that TCRdb kept. Clones are partly lost; checked studies trace under half to an unresolved V gene and leave the rest unexplained. V and J calls plus clone size are reproduced from that table; the DNA served to infer D and trimming. Here the sample has approximately 11,000 clones; 80% to 90% occur a single time. 14% of the sample belongs to the ten largest clones.

What the study reported, not specific to this receptor: The relatively small sample size was acknowledged as a potential limitation on generalization of the results. Whether the T cell clones driving repertoire changes were melanoma-specific or reflected general immune activation could not be determined in the study. A bifurcated reorganization of the PBMC repertoire at W3, with increased clonality or increased diversity, was observed in patients who later achieved disease control, unlike in progressors.

Per the publication, the time point label means: pre-treatment baseline. Blood samples were taken before treatment (T0) and at week 3 (W3), following the first cycle of checkpoint blockade. Except for two patients with rapid clinical progression, response was assessed 12 weeks after the first infusion by RECIST 1.1; disease control meant complete response, partial response or stable disease. Patients were excluded for prior systemic cancer treatment, concomitant immunosuppressant therapy or synchronous other active malignancies. To track both circulating cells and T cell turnover, TCR beta was sequenced from bulk PBMC as well as from plasma cell-free DNA. PBMC were isolated from blood with Lymphoprep and SepMate tubes, followed by red cell lysis. QIAamp DNA Blood Mini kits were used to extract DNA from PBMC and from sorted T cell subsets. Comment on this clone: The antigen this receptor binds is unknown. No base quality values were provided; no much bigger clone lies one nucleotide off.

This material consisted of blood, taken from a patient treated with checkpoint blockade. The sequence derives from a human donor with melanoma.

The CDR3 here reads CASSEAKSNQPQHF. Read as DNA, the sequence is TGTGCCAGCAGCGAGGCGAAGAGCAATCAGCCCCAGCATTTT. The sequence is built from TRBV11-3 and TRBJ1-5; the D gene identity is not certain. The V end loses 5 bases and the J end loses 1 base, and a stretch of 9 bases separates them. From a lookup of the germline V gene, CDR1 and CDR2 are SGHNT and YENEEA. Spanning cysteine to phenylalanine, the CDR3 consists of 14 amino acids. Of all the DNA, just the CDR3 is kept, 42 bases in frame from base 1.